This paragraph covers one T cell receptor beta chain sequence. TRAV and TRBV primers primed cDNA for both TCRalpha and TCRbeta. Using a constant-region primer together with a V-primer adapter, TCRs were subjected to about 20 PCR cycles of amplification. TCRdb redid the calling of the reads with MiXCR, one entry per CDR3 protein. The table has about 44,000 distinct CDR3 sequences, less than 30% seen once. Trimming took off 3 bases at V and 2 bases at J, with 13 bases between the two ends. The CDR3 runs 15 residues. In germline, CDR1 is SGDLS, CDR2 YYNGEE. The data originate from a study of low-dose radiotherapy and immunotherapy resistance in tumors. The time point is: after trial treatment. Treatment defined: LDRT plus nivolumab, ipilimumab, low-dose cyclophosphamide and aspirin (RACIN trial).

This chain connects TRBV9 to TRBJ2-3; D is possibly TRBD1 or TRBD2 (5 bases each). The sequencing used PBMCs, collected after low-dose radiotherapy plus immunotherapy. The sequence was collected from a male donor with prostate cancer. DNA of the CDR3: TGTGCCAGCAGCGCACGGGACGGCACCACAGATACGCAGTATTTT. Translating it yields CASSARDGTTDTQYF.